This T cell receptor beta chain is from a study of blood T cell repertoires in COVID-19. Data came from immunoSEQ multiplex PCR; TCRdb stores just in-frame clones and leaves some out. The table records roughly 250,000 clones, about 87% of them present only once. This clone was observed a handful of times. This CDR3 contains 14 residues. V shed 7 bases and J 9 bases; nucleotides not matched to a gene: 8. Germline lookup yields CDR1 MNHEY and CDR2 SVGAGI. This clonotype was obtained from a man aged 60 to 75 who had recovered from COVID-19. V gene TRBV6-5 combines with J gene TRBJ1-6; TRBD1 matches at 8 bases. The sequencing input was peripheral blood. As DNA, the CDR3 is TGTGCCAGCAAGAAGACAGGGGATCGTTCACCCCTCCACTTT. This encodes CASKKTGDRSPLHF.